The source of this T cell receptor (beta chain) is a study of blood T cell repertoires in COVID-19. Sequencing used immunoSEQ multiplex PCR; TCRdb keeps in-frame clones, though not all of them. The sample shows fewer than 400,000 clones, roughly 86% of them seen only once. Looked up from germline, CDR1 is SQVTM and CDR2 is ANQGSEA. The CDR3 runs 13 residues. J lost 3 bases, V lost 6 bases, and 4 bases had no gene match. Enrolled through a virtual design, the participants were between 18 and 89 years of age and came from some 25 US areas. Cohort 3 donors were reported recovered after two negative PCRs, clearance, or symptom resolution.

The chain uses TRBV29-1 and TRBJ1-1; 10 bases map to TRBD1. Specimen: PBMCs or T cells enriched from blood (not recorded which). The receptor was derived from a woman aged 18-29 years who had recovered from COVID-19. The CDR3 loop is CSVWTGGDTEAFF. The CDR3, as DNA: TGCAGCGTCTGGACAGGGGGTGACACTGAAGCTTTCTTT.